The rows below give T cell receptor beta chains drawn from one sample of a study of CD8+ T cells in alopecia areata. Only in-frame clones appear in the TCRdb table, and some are missing; sequencing was by immunoSEQ multiplex PCR. This table has some 180,000 clones, less than 70% appearing once. Sample: CD8+ T cells sorted from blood, taken at week 24, from a patient treated with tofacitinib. The receptor source for this set is a human donor with alopecia areata. Each CDR3 is given with its conserved first and last residue. A D gene is named only where the DNA matches it firmly. Clone size is shown for a subset of rows, as once, few, many or a class of expanded clone.

TRBV2,.,TRBJ2-7,TRBD1,CASRGTGGSYEQYF,TGTGCCAGCAGGGGGACAGGGGGCTCCTACGAGCAGTACTTC
TRBV27,.,TRBJ1-1,.,CASSTSQDTEAFF,TGTGCCAGCAGTACCTCCCAGGACACTGAAGCTTTCTTT
TRBV5-1,.,TRBJ1-1,.,CASSLVESNTEAFF,TGCGCCAGCAGCTTGGTAGAGTCAAACACTGAAGCTTTCTTT
TRBV30,.,TRBJ1-5,.,CAWGQPQHF,TGTGCCTGGGGGCAGCCCCAGCATTTT
TRBV11-2,.,TRBJ2-5,.,CASSFRETQYF,TGTGCCAGCAGCTTCAGGGAGACCCAGTACTTC
TRBV11-2,.,TRBJ2-1,.,CASSFRINEQFF,TGTGCCAGCAGCTTCAGGATCAATGAGCAGTTCTTC
TRBV4-3,.,TRBJ1-1,.,CASSQGWTANTEAFF,TGCGCCAGCAGCCAAGGGTGGACAGCGAACACTGAAGCTTTCTTT
TRBV5-1,.,TRBJ2-3,.,CASSFSIYGSKADTQYF,TGCGCCAGCAGCTTTTCGATCTATGGTAGCAAGGCAGATACGCAGTATTTT
TRBV10-1,.,TRBJ2-7,.,CARSGGEWEQYF,TGCGCCAGAAGTGGGGGAGAGTGGGAGCAGTACTTC
TRBV27,.,TRBJ2-7,.,CASSSYRVSYEQYF,TGTGCCAGCAGTTCCTACAGGGTCTCCTACGAGCAGTACTTC
TRBV5-6,.,TRBJ1-4,TRBD1,CASGATGDGEKLFF,TGTGCCAGCGGAGCCACAGGGGACGGTGAAAAACTGTTTTTT
TRBV30,.,TRBJ1-1,.,CAWSNGGNTEAFF,TGTGCCTGGAGTAACGGCGGGAACACTGAAGCTTTCTTT
TRBV7-2,.,TRBJ1-5,.,CASSLSSGLGNQPQHF,TGTGCCAGCAGCTTATCTTCGGGCTTAGGCAATCAGCCCCAGCATTTT
TRBV30,.,TRBJ1-5,TRBD1,CAWSVGQGGNQPQHF,TGTGCCTGGAGTGTGGGACAGGGAGGTAATCAGCCCCAGCATTTT
TRBV4-3,.,TRBJ1-5,.,CASSQVFDSNQPQHF,TGCGCCAGCAGCCAAGTCTTCGATAGCAATCAGCCCCAGCATTTT
TRBV5-1,.,TRBJ1-1,.,CASSLTGRTDTEAFF,TGCGCCAGCAGCTTGACAGGGCGGACGGACACTGAAGCTTTCTTT
TRBV5-1,few,TRBJ2-3,TRBD2,CASSLGSGGAADTQYF,TGCGCCAGCAGCTTGGGAAGCGGGGGGGCGGCAGATACGCAGTATTTT
TRBV27,.,TRBJ1-1,TRBD1,CASSSRDRVKAFF,TGTGCCAGCAGTTCCCGGGACAGGGTGAAAGCTTTCTTT
TRBV2,.,TRBJ2-7,TRBD2,CASETSGSYEQYF,TGTGCCAGCGAGACTAGCGGGAGCTACGAGCAGTACTTC
TRBV4-3,.,TRBJ2-1,.,CASSLLGPYSYNEQFF,TGCGCCAGCAGCCTACTGGGCCCTTACTCCTACAATGAGCAGTTCTTC
TRBV5-6,.,TRBJ2-5,.,CASSFETGGETQYF,TGTGCCAGCAGCTTCGAGACTGGCGGGGAGACCCAGTACTTC
TRBV30,few,TRBJ1-2,TRBD1,CAWDRDNGYTF,TGTGCCTGGGACAGGGATAATGGCTACACCTTC
TRBV10-3,.,TRBJ2-3,TRBD2,CAISDYSSGATSTDTQYF,TGTGCCATCAGTGATTACTCTAGCGGGGCGACTAGCACAGATACGCAGTATTTT
TRBV6-5,.,TRBJ1-1,.,CASQGSEAFF,TGTGCCAGCCAGGGCTCTGAAGCTTTCTTT
TRBV11-2,.,TRBJ2-7,.,CASSLEVAYEQYF,TGTGCCAGCAGCTTAGAAGTCGCCTACGAGCAGTACTTC
TRBV30,.,TRBJ2-6,TRBD1,CAWSLGQSGANVLTF,TGTGCCTGGAGCTTGGGACAGTCCGGGGCCAACGTCCTGACTTTC
TRBV19,few,TRBJ2-2,TRBD1,CASSMTGNGELFF,TGTGCCAGTAGTATGACAGGGAACGGGGAGCTGTTTTTT
TRBV10-3,.,TRBJ1-1,.,CAISDSGQNTEAFF,TGTGCCATCAGTGACTCTGGGCAGAACACTGAAGCTTTCTTT
TRBV5-1,once,TRBJ2-5,TRBD1,CASSPGTVDPQTQYF,TGCGCCAGCAGCCCCGGGACAGTTGACCCCCAGACCCAGTACTTC
TRBV12-5,few,TRBJ1-4,TRBD1,CASGSGQGTSTNEKLFF,TGTGCTAGTGGTTCTGGACAGGGGACTTCAACTAATGAAAAACTGTTTTTT
TRBV5-1,.,TRBJ1-1,.,CASSSEQGRFDTEAFF,TGCGCCAGCAGCTCCGAACAGGGAAGGTTCGACACTGAAGCTTTCTTT
TRBV12-5,.,TRBJ2-2,TRBD1,CASAPVGTGGTGELFF,TGTGCTAGTGCCCCCGTAGGGACAGGGGGCACCGGGGAGCTGTTTTTT